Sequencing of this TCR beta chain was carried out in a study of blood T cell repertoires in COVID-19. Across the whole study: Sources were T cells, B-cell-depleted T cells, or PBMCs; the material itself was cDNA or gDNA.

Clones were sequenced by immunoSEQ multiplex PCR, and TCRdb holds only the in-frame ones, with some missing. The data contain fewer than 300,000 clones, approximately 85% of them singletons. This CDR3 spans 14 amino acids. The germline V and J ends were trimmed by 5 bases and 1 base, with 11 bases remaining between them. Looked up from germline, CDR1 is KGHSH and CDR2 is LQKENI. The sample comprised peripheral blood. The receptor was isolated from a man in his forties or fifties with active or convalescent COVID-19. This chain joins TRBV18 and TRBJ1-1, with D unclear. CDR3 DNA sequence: TGTGCCAGCTCATCCGGCCGAGGGAACACTGAAGCTTTCTTT. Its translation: CASSSGRGNTEAFF.